These T cell receptor beta chains were read from a single sample in a study of blood T cell repertoires in COVID-19. Sequencing was performed with immunoSEQ multiplex PCR; in TCRdb, only in-frame clones are kept and a portion is missing. The repertoire consists of about 160,000 clones, with around four fifths occurring once and the leading ten covering around 2.7%. The material sequenced was peripheral blood. The receptor set was obtained from a man aged 70 or older with acute or convalescent COVID-19. Both conserved end residues are part of each CDR3. The D gene is left open where the match is weak. Where a row states a size, it is once, few, many or the class of an expanded clone; other rows omit it.

clone size	D gene	CDR3 length	V gene	J gene	CDR3 DNA	CDR3 protein
NA	TRBD1	16	TRBV5-1	TRBJ2-3	TGCGCCAGCAGCTTGCGAGGGGGCTCTAGCACAGATACGCAGTATTTT	CASSLRGGSSTDTQYF
NA	TRBD2	15	TRBV14	TRBJ2-1	TGTGCCAGCAGCCCGACTAGCGGCCCTGCCAATGAGCAGTTCTTC	CASSPTSGPANEQFF
NA	NA	15	TRBV5-1	TRBJ2-3	TGCGCCAGCAGCTTAGCCACGACTGGTACAGATACGCAGTATTTT	CASSLATTGTDTQYF
NA	NA	14	TRBV4-1	TRBJ2-3	TGCGCCAGCAGCCAAGAGGACTACACAGATACGCAGTATTTT	CASSQEDYTDTQYF
NA	NA	20	TRBV18	TRBJ2-7	TGTGCCAGCTCACCAAAAAACCTGGGGGGCCGGGGTAGCGGGTACCACGAGCAGTACTTC	CASSPKNLGGRGSGYHEQYF
NA	NA	14	TRBV30	TRBJ2-7	TGTGCCTGGGGGGGTCCGGGGAGTTACTACGAGCAGTACTTC	CAWGGPGSYYEQYF
few	NA	15	TRBV15	TRBJ2-5	TGTGCCACCAGCAGGGATCCGGGGTACCAAGAGACCCAGTACTTC	CATSRDPGYQETQYF
NA	TRBD2	16	TRBV7-2	TRBJ2-1	TGTGCCAGCAGAAGAAGCGCGGGAGGATCCTACAATGAGCAGTTCTTC	CASRRSAGGSYNEQFF
NA	NA	16	TRBV4-3	TRBJ2-4	TGCGCCAGCAGCCAAGATATCGCACTAGCCAAAAACATTCAGTACTTC	CASSQDIALAKNIQYF
NA	NA	12	TRBV6-2/TRBV6-3	TRBJ2-5	TGTGCCAGCAGCCACAAACCGGAGACCCAGTACTTC	CASSHKPETQYF
NA	NA	14	TRBV5-1	TRBJ2-1	TGCGCCAGCAGCTTGGTAGCTAGCTACAATGAGCAGTTCTTC	CASSLVASYNEQFF
few	NA	13	TRBV20-1	TRBJ1-2	TGCAGTGCTAGTTCCGTGGGAGAAAATGGCTACACCTTC	CSASSVGENGYTF
NA	NA	14	TRBV5-5	TRBJ1-1	TGTGCCAGCAGCTTGGACGCAGGGAACACTGAAGCTTTCTTT	CASSLDAGNTEAFF
NA	TRBD2	15	TRBV9	TRBJ2-7	TGTGCCAGCAGCCCGCGACTAGCGGGAGTCGGCGAGCAGTACTTC	CASSPRLAGVGEQYF
NA	TRBD1	13	TRBV3-1/TRBV3-2	TRBJ2-7	TGTGCCAGCAGCCAAGCTCAGGGGGCCGAGCAGTACTTC	CASSQAQGAEQYF
NA	TRBD1	12	TRBV29-1	TRBJ1-2	TGCAGCTCTCGGACAGGGGGCGCTGGCTACACCTTC	CSSRTGGAGYTF
NA	NA	15	TRBV27	TRBJ1-5	TGTGCCAGCAGTTTCTCGGGGGAGGCCAATCAGCCCCAGCATTTT	CASSFSGEANQPQHF
NA	NA	14	TRBV7-2	TRBJ2-7	TGTGCCAGCAGCTTAGCAGGGGCGCTTGACGAGCAGTACTTC	CASSLAGALDEQYF
NA	TRBD1	15	TRBV5-1	TRBJ2-3	TGCGCCAGCAGCTTGAGGGGGACAGACACAGATACGCAGTATTTT	CASSLRGTDTDTQYF
NA	NA	14	TRBV3-1/TRBV3-2	TRBJ1-1	TGTGCCAGCAGCCAAGATGACAGGTGGGTTGAAGCTTTCTTT	CASSQDDRWVEAFF
few	NA	14	TRBV18	TRBJ1-2	TGTGCCAGCTCACCAAGGGCGGACAGCCTTGGCTACACCTTC	CASSPRADSLGYTF
NA	NA	15	TRBV7-9	TRBJ1-1	TGTGCCAGCAGCCCCGCCCCCCGGACAGTTTCTGAAGCTTTCTTT	CASSPAPRTVSEAFF
NA	TRBD2	16	TRBV9	TRBJ2-1	TGTGCCAGCGCCCTAGCGGGAACTAGCTCCTACAATGAGCAGTTCTTC	CASALAGTSSYNEQFF
NA	NA	15	TRBV5-6	TRBJ1-5	TGTGCCAGCAGCTTTACGGGGGGCGGGAATCAGCCCCAGCATTTT	CASSFTGGGNQPQHF
many	NA	14	TRBV12-5	TRBJ2-1	TGTGCTAGTGGGGATTTGGGGGGAACGGATGAGCAGTTCTTC	CASGDLGGTDEQFF
NA	TRBD2	16	TRBV5-1	TRBJ2-3	TGCGCCAGCGGTCTAGCGGGGGGGCCTAGCACAGATACGCAGTATTTT	CASGLAGGPSTDTQYF
NA	TRBD2	15	TRBV5-6	TRBJ2-3	TGTGCCAGCAGCTTGGATAGCGGGGGCACAGATACGCAGTATTTT	CASSLDSGGTDTQYF
NA	NA	14	TRBV7-9	TRBJ2-7	TGTGCCAGCAGCTTAGAGGGGATTTCCTACGAGCAGTACTTC	CASSLEGISYEQYF
few	NA	14	TRBV2	TRBJ2-7	TGTGCCAGCAATAGGGAGACGGGTGGTAGCGAGCAGTACTTC	CASNRETGGSEQYF
few	TRBD2	14	TRBV5-4	TRBJ2-1	TGTGCCAGCAGCTTGGCTAGCGGGAGGAATGAGCAGTTCTTC	CASSLASGRNEQFF
NA	NA	16	TRBV5-1	TRBJ1-1	TGCGCCAGCAGCTTCTGGCAGGGCTCGACGAACACTGAAGCTTTCTTT	CASSFWQGSTNTEAFF
once	NA	17	TRBV27	TRBJ2-7	TGTGCCAGCAGTCGTTCCCTTACTGACAGGGACTTAGGCGAGCAGTACTTC	CASSRSLTDRDLGEQYF
NA	NA	13	TRBV5-1	TRBJ1-1	TGCGCCAGCAGCTTAAGGGAGGACACTGAAGCTTTCTTT	CASSLREDTEAFF
NA	NA	12	TRBV10-1	TRBJ2-7	TGCGCCAGCAGTAACCAGGTACACGAGCAGTACTTC	CASSNQVHEQYF
once	NA	14	TRBV19	TRBJ1-4	TGTGCCAGTAGGGACGGGGGATTGCGTGAAAAACTGTTTTTT	CASRDGGLREKLFF
NA	NA	15	TRBV2	TRBJ1-6	TGTGCCAGCAGTGTTCAGGGCTCCGGGCATTCACCCCTCCACTTT	CASSVQGSGHSPLHF
NA	TRBD1	14	TRBV28	TRBJ2-1	TGTGCCAGCTCGACAGGGAGCTCCTACAATGAGCAGTTCTTC	CASSTGSSYNEQFF
NA	TRBD2	19	TRBV6-2/TRBV6-3	TRBJ2-2	TGTGCCAGCAGTTACTCGGGCCTAGCGGGAGGGCCGGTCACCGGGGAGCTGTTTTTT	CASSYSGLAGGPVTGELFF
NA	NA	11	TRBV30	TRBJ2-7	TGTGCCTGGACAGGTGCCCACGAGCAGTACTTC	CAWTGAHEQYF
NA	NA	15	TRBV11-2	TRBJ2-2	TGTGCCAGCAGTCGACCCGGACTACCTGGCGGGGAGCTGTTTTTT	CASSRPGLPGGELFF
NA	NA	15	TRBV7-6	TRBJ2-1	TGTGCCAGCAGCTCTCGGGCGGGGGCGGCCAATGAGCAGTTCTTC	CASSSRAGAANEQFF
few	NA	13	TRBV11-3	TRBJ2-2	TGTGCCAGCAGCTTAGTTGAGACCGGGGAGCTGTTTTTT	CASSLVETGELFF
NA	NA	13	TRBV7-3	TRBJ2-5	TGTGCCAGCAGCTTAATCCGCGAAGAGACCCAGTACTTC	CASSLIREETQYF
NA	NA	16	TRBV6-1	TRBJ1-2	TGTGCCAGCAGTGAGGACAGATCACAACTATTGTATGGCTACACCTTC	CASSEDRSQLLYGYTF
few	NA	15	TRBV19	TRBJ2-2	TGTGCCAGTAGTATAGGTCTTCGGAGCTCGGGGGAGCTGTTTTTT	CASSIGLRSSGELFF
NA	NA	13	TRBV18	TRBJ2-5	TGTGCCAGCTCACCAGTCGGGAAAGAGACCCAGTACTTC	CASSPVGKETQYF
NA	NA	17	TRBV2	TRBJ1-5	TGTGCCAGCGAGGTTCAGGGTCCACTAACCGGCAATCAGCCCCAGCATTTT	CASEVQGPLTGNQPQHF
NA	NA	13	TRBV11-2	TRBJ1-1	TGTGCCAGCAGCTCTCGGGACTCAGCTGAAGCTTTCTTT	CASSSRDSAEAFF
NA	NA	11	TRBV20-1	TRBJ1-1	TGCAGTGCTAGAGGGACAGCAGAAGCTTTCTTT	CSARGTAEAFF
NA	TRBD2	17	TRBV7-2	TRBJ2-5	TGTGCCAGCAGCTTAGACACGGGGGGGGCGGGTCCAGAGACCCAGTACTTC	CASSLDTGGAGPETQYF